These 2 T cell receptor beta chains were sequenced from one sample in a study of human T cells and chemical hapten exposure. In TCRdb, the RACE reads were re-called with MiXCR into one record per CDR3 protein. This table has around 71,000 distinct CDR3 sequences, approximately 9.8% appearing once. Time point indicated: patch test 1, 2 weeks after DPC sensitization. Documented treatment: therapeutic diphenylcyclopropenone sensitization with weekly scalp DPC. The specimen comprised whole blood, sampled in connection with sensitization to the hapten diphenylcyclopropenone (DPC). These receptors were taken from a woman between 40 and 50 years old with alopecia areata. Some clones in this sample may be carry-over from other donors' samples.

This clonotype has more than one count but fewer than ten. The J gene is TRBJ1-2, the V gene TRBV29-1, with TRBD1 identical over 7 bases. The CDR3 loop spans 16 amino acids. Germline V gene sequence: CDR1 SQVTM, CDR2 ANQGSEA. The trim removed 0 bases at V and 4 bases at J, leaving 11 bases unmatched. This CDR3 reads CSVEDPTPGGGYGYTF. The CDR3 DNA reads as TGCAGCGTTGAAGATCCGACGCCAGGGGGAGGCTATGGCTACACCTTC. Variable domain in full (rest from reference TRBV29-1 and TRBJ1-2): SAVISQKPSRDICQRGTSLTIQCQVDSQVTMMFWYRQQPGQSLTLIATANQGSEATYESGFVIDKFPISRPNLTFSTLTVSNMSPEDSSIYLCSVEDPTPGGGYGYTFGSGTRLTVV.

This clonotype was detected ten times or more. CDR3: CSVGRGTDTQYF. CDR3 DNA sequence: TGCAGCGTTGGGCGCGGCACAGATACGCAGTATTTT. This chain joins TRBV29-1 and TRBJ2-3; D unclear. Looked up from germline, CDR1 is SQVTM and CDR2 is ANQGSEA. The CDR3 has 12 residues. Trimming shortened V by 4 bases and J by 1 base, and 6 bases separated the two germline ends.